This TCR beta chain is from a study of neurological immune-mediated disorders. The study's findings and limits: Healthy controls had more TCR clonal expansion than multiple sclerosis, which showed the least, whereas HTLV-1-associated myelopathy showed the most. The absence of any CDR3 amino acid sequence shared by expanded clones across subjects suggests that repertoires were private in all groups.

Regarding time point: technical triplicate 3. The sorted libraries took roughly 1 million CD4+ or CD8+ T cells. This clonotype was detected ten times or more. Its antigen is currently unknown. The cDNA was generated by 5'RACE with 10-nucleotide random UMIs. MiXCR, applied by TCRdb to the 5' RACE reads, yields one record per CDR3 protein. Of over 25,000 distinct CDR3 sequences listed, approximately 16% are singletons. CDR1 and CDR2 (germline): DFQATT, SNEGSKA (reference sequence). The CDR3 has 20 residues. With V trimmed by 3 bases and J by 2 bases, 21 bases remained unmatched. The V and J genes are TRBV20-1 and TRBJ2-7, with 11 positions matching TRBD2. The TCR was taken from a female donor with HTLV-1-associated myelopathy (HAM/TSP). Sequencing was carried out using CD4+ T cells from blood. The CDR3 protein is CSASNIGSLAGDVRAYEQYF. The CDR3 region has the DNA TGCAGTGCTAGTAATATCGGTTCACTAGCGGGAGATGTTCGGGCCTACGAGCAGTACTTC.